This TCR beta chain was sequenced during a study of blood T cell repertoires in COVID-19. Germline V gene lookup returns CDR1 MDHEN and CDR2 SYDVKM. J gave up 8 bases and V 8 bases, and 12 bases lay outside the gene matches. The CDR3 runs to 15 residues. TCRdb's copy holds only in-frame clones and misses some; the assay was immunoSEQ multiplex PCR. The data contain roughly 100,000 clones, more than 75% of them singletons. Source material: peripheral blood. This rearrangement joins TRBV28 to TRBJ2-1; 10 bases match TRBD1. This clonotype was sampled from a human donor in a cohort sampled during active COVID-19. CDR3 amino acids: CASEPIGTGEDEQFF. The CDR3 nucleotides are TGTGCCAGCGAGCCGATCGGGACAGGGGAGGATGAGCAGTTCTTC.